Shown below are 14 T cell receptor beta chains from a single sample sequenced in a study of T cells in Graves' hyperthyroidism and ophthalmopathy. Researchers amplified the TCR beta CDR3 regions from RNA transcripts. The HTBI primer set was used in a first-round RT-PCR of the TCR CDR3. TCRdb independently ran MiXCR on the multiplex PCR reads; one entry per CDR3 protein. The sample gives hundreds of thousands of distinct CDR3 sequences, roughly 13% of which show up once; over 8.5% is in the top ten. The sequenced material came from blood. The receptor source for this set is a woman aged 18-29 years with Graves' hyperthyroidism.

V and J are TRBV9 and TRBJ2-3; TRBD1 is a possible D gene (5 bases). The J call is in doubt because the DNA end fits TRBJ1-5 better. Germline loops: CDR1 SGDLS, CDR2 YYNGEE. The CDR3 spans 15 residues. CDR3 in amino acids: CASSVASGGPDTQHF. Here the CDR3 DNA reads TGTGCCAGCAGCGTAGCTAGCGGGGGTCCAGATACGCAGCATTTT.

This clonotype was picked up a small number of times. The chain recombines TRBV9 with TRBJ2-7, with D maybe TRBD1 (6 bases). V was trimmed by 4 bases and J by 4 bases, leaving 27 bases between them. Germline V gene data show CDR1 as SGDLS and CDR2 as YYNGEE. The CDR3 length is 18 residues. The CDR3: CASSLKRGWGNPSYEQYF. As DNA, the CDR3 is TGTGCCAGCAGCCTCAAAAGGGGGTGGGGGAACCCCTCTTACGAGCAGTACTTC.

In the case of this clonotype: No conserved phenylalanine or tryptophan is present at the end of the CDR3, so a read error is the likely explanation. This chain connects TRBV6-1 to TRBJ1-1; D call uncertain. CDR3 length: 14 amino acids. Per the germline V gene, CDR1 is MNHNS and CDR2 is SASEGT. Trimming took off 6 bases at V and 4 bases at J, with 15 bases between the two ends. The CDR3 spells CASSRWGGSTEAFS. The CDR3 DNA follows: TGTGCCAGCAGCCGCTGGGGTGGGAGCACTGAAGCTTTCTCT.

The V gene is TRBV7-9, the J gene TRBJ2-5, with TRBD2 matching over 9 bases. V gave up 4 bases and J gave up 5 bases; unmatched junction bases: 11. Per the germline V gene, CDR1 is SEHNR and CDR2 is FQNEAQ (reference sequence). CDR3 size: 16 residues. The CDR3 region has the DNA TGTGCCAGCAGCTACTCGGCGGGGGGGCTGGAGGAGACCCAGTACTTC. This sequence encodes CASSYSAGGLEETQYF.

The chain is built from TRBV24-1 and TRBJ1-5; 9 nucleotides match TRBD1. V lost 3 bases, J lost 4 bases, and 12 bases stayed unmatched. This CDR3 has 18 amino acids. The germline gives CDR1 KGHDR, CDR2 SFDVKD. The CDR3 region has the DNA TGTGCCACCAGTGATCACCCGGGACAGGGTCAAGGGAATCAGCCCCAGCATTTT. Protein product: CATSDHPGQGQGNQPQHF.

V usage is TRBV2 and J usage is TRBJ2-2; D might be TRBD1 (6 bases). The CDR3 is 16 amino acids. Germline V gene sequence: CDR1 SNHLY, CDR2 FYNNEI. V lost 5 bases to trimming and J lost 9 bases, with 22 bases between them. The DNA for the CDR3 is TGTGCCAGCAGTCCTCCTCTCCTGACAGGCCTCCGGGAGCTGTTTTTT. This sequence encodes CASSPPLLTGLRELFF.

The chain couples TRBV5-6 to TRBJ1-1, with D uncertain. The germline CDR1 and CDR2 sequences are SGHDT and YYEEEE. The V end lost 4 bases, the J end lost 5 bases, and 18 bases lay between the germline ends. The CDR3 loop spans 15 amino acids. This CDR3 reads CASSADQVLRTEAFF. The CDR3 DNA is TGTGCCAGCAGCGCCGACCAGGTTTTGAGGACTGAAGCTTTCTTT.

The chain is built from TRBV6-4 and TRBJ2-7; 13 nucleotides line up with TRBD2. Germline CDR1 MRHNA, CDR2 SNTAGT. V was pared by 2 bases and J by 0 bases, with 4 bases of the junction left unmatched. This CDR3 comprises 17 residues. The CDR3 loop reads CASSDGTSGIISYEQYF. The CDR3 DNA reads TGTGCCAGCAGTGACGGGACTAGCGGGATTATCTCCTACGAGCAGTACTTC.

This clonotype was seen repeatedly, ten times or more. This sequence joins TRBV7-9 and TRBJ2-2; D gene uncertain. The CDR3 is 14 residues long. The V gene's germline CDR1 is SEHNR and CDR2 FQNEAQ (reference sequence). The V gene lost 5 bases and the J gene lost 7 bases, with 14 bases spanning the gap. The CDR3 nucleotides are TGTGCCAGCAGCCCTCATCTTGTGCGCGGGGAGCTGTTTTTT. Its translation is CASSPHLVRGELFF.

This clonotype was detected only a few times. V gene TRBV5-6 combines with J gene TRBJ2-7, with D perhaps matching TRBD1 (6 bases). Per germline, CDR1 SGHDT and CDR2 YYEEEE. The CDR3 spans 14 residues. V lost 5 bases to trimming and J lost 2 bases, with 14 bases between them. The CDR3 is CASRGGLAAYEQYF. In nucleotides, the CDR3 is TGTGCCAGCAGAGGGGGATTAGCCGCCTACGAGCAGTACTTC. The full variable domain, with the rest looked up from reference TRBV5-6 and TRBJ2-7, is DAGVTQSPTHLIKTRGQQVTLRCSPKSGHDTVSWYQQALGQGPQFIFQYYEEEERQRGNFPDRFSGHQFPNYSSELNVNALLLGDSALYLCASRGGLAAYEQYFGPGTRLTVT.

This clonotype was detected many times. As DNA, the CDR3 is TGCAGTGCTAGAGGAGGGGCTAACTATGGCTACACCTTC. Translating gives CSARGGANYGYTF. The chain employs TRBV20-1 and TRBJ1-2, with a possible D match to TRBD1 (5 bases). V was clipped by 1 base and J by 0 bases, with 6 bases between them. This CDR3 is built from 13 residues. The germline CDR1 and CDR2 sequences are DFQATT and SNEGSKA (reference sequence).

Ten or more counts support this clonotype. The V and J genes are TRBV6-2 or TRBV6-3 and TRBJ1-5; TRBD1 is a possible D gene (5 bases). Between the trimmed V and J ends, which lost 6 bases and 3 bases, there was a span of 21 bases. The CDR3 extends over 17 amino acids. Germline V gene sequence: CDR1 MNHEY, CDR2 SVGEGT. The CDR3 nucleotides read TGTGCCAGCAGCCAAAACCGACGGGGGAAGACCAATCAGCCCCAGCATTTT. Protein product: CASSQNRRGKTNQPQHF.

Ten or more counts support this clonotype. The chain links TRBV5-6 to TRBJ1-2, with 9 nucleotides matching TRBD1. Germline CDR1 and CDR2: SGHDT and YYEEEE. This CDR3 contains 15 residues. V lost 3 bases and J lost 2; bases outside the gene matches: 5. CDR3 sequence (DNA): TGTGCCAGCAGCTATGGGGACAGGGACAACTATGGCTACACCTTC. Its protein product is CASSYGDRDNYGYTF.

This clonotype was counted many times. The chain employs TRBV6-7 and TRBJ1-5; tentatively, D is TRBD1 (6 bases). TRBV6-7 is marked as an open reading frame, function uncertain. V dropped 5 bases and J dropped 0 bases, with 14 bases sitting between them. This CDR3 is built from 16 residues. DNA for the CDR3: TGTGCCAGCAGTCAAAGACAGGAGCTTAGCAATCAGCCCCAGCATTTT. Translation: CASSQRQELSNQPQHF.